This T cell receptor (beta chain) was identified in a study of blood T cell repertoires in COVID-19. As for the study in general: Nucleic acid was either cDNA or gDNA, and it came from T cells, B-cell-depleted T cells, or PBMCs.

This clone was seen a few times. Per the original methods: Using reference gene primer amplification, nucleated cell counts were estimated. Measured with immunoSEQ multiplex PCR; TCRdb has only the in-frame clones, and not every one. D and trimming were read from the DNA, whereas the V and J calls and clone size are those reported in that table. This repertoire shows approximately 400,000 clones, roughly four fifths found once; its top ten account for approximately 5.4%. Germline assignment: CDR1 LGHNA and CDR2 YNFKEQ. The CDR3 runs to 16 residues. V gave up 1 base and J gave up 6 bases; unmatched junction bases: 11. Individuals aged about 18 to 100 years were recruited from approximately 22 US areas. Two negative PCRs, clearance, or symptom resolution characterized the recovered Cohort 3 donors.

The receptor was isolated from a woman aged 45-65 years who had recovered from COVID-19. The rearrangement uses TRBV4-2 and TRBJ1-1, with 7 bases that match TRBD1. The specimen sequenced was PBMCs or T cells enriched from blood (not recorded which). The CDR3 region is CASSQGGNRGLAEAFF. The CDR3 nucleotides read TGTGCCAGCAGCCAAGGAGGCAACAGGGGATTGGCTGAAGCTTTCTTT.